This T cell receptor (beta chain) comes out of a study of metastatic and nonmetastatic thyroid tumors. Study-level background: Repertoire data that came from the blood and tumor or nodule tissue of malignant and benign thyroid patients were compared.

The CDR3 is 14 residues long. Trimming took 6 bases from V and 5 from J, leaving 13 bases between them. The germline V gene encodes CDR1 SNHLY and CDR2 FYNNEI. Findings of the study overall: Significantly higher TCR beta diversity was reportedly seen in malignant thyroid tumors than benign nodules, in blood and tumor.

Until they underwent thyroid surgery, no patient had received any treatment. Original processing notes: Differences in CDR3 between clinicopathological groups were drawn on to build a classifier intended to discriminate distant-metastatic papillary thyroid cancer patients. TCRdb re-clonotyped the PCR reads through MiXCR. The V and J calls come from TCRdb's annotation, not from the publication. Altogether 20,000 to 25,000 clones are present, approximately 11% being singletons, with the ten largest covering just under 30%. This clone was counted at least ten times. Its target is unknown. Sequenced input: blood. The chain recombines TRBV2 with TRBJ1-4; TRBD1 is a possible D gene (6 bases). The receptor comes from a female donor with papillary thyroid cancer or a benign thyroid nodule (not recorded which). Some clones in this sample may be carry-over from other donors' samples. CDR3 protein: CASSQTGSNEKLFF. CDR3 sequence (DNA): TGTGCCAGCAGCCAGACAGGTTCCAATGAAAAACTGTTTTTT.